These 19 T cell receptor beta chains were all obtained from the same sample, sequenced in a study of blood T cell repertoires in COVID-19. The assay was immunoSEQ multiplex PCR, and TCRdb's table has in-frame clones only and misses some. The profile covers roughly 72,000 clones, with approximately 79% appearing a single time and 5.4% taken by the ten largest. Sequenced: peripheral blood. Every receptor here comes from a woman of 80 years or more with active or convalescent COVID-19.

This clone was counted only a few times. The V and J genes are TRBV7-3 and TRBJ1-1, with D maybe TRBD1 (5 bases). Trimming took off 5 bases at V and 6 bases at J, with 16 bases between the two ends. Germline V gene data show CDR1 as SGHTA and CDR2 as FQGTGA. The CDR3 covers 14 residues. CDR3: CASSPPGGRPEAFF. The CDR3 DNA is TGTGCCAGCAGCCCTCCGGGGGGAAGACCTGAAGCTTTCTTT.

This sequence joins TRBV11-2 and TRBJ2-7; 10 bases align to TRBD1. With 3 bases clipped from V and 0 bases from J, the junction kept 5 bases outside the gene matches. Germline-derived CDR1 and CDR2 are SGHAT and FQNNGV. CDR3 length equals 16 residues. The CDR3, as DNA: TGTGCCAGCAGCTTGGCCGGGACAGGGGACTCCTACGAGCAGTACTTC. It encodes CASSLAGTGDSYEQYF.

The chain uses TRBV6-2 or TRBV6-3 and TRBJ2-3, with D tentatively TRBD1 (6 bases). The V gene lost 2 bases and the J gene lost 5 bases, with 11 bases spanning the gap. Germline V gene sequence: CDR1 MNHEY, CDR2 SVGEGT. The CDR3 totals 14 residues. Here the CDR3 reads CASSYLQGGDTQYF. CDR3 nucleotide sequence: TGTGCCAGCAGTTACCTACAGGGTGGAGATACGCAGTATTTT.

Of note for this clone: At one boundary the junction diverges from the germline segment, which might be a read error. The V call is TRBV7-2, the J call TRBJ2-1; TRBD2 agrees at 13 bases. Germline V gene data show CDR1 as SGHTA and CDR2 as FQGNSA. The CDR3 extends over 17 amino acids. The CDR3 DNA is TGTGCCAGCAGCCTAGCGACTAGCGGGGGGCCCAGCAATGAGCAGTTCTTC. As protein: CASSLATSGGPSNEQFF. Full variable domain (outside the CDR3, taken from reference TRBV7-2 and TRBJ2-1): GAGVSQSPSNKVTEKGKDVELRCDPISGHTALYWYRQSLGQGLEFLIYFQGNSAPDKSGLPSDRFSAERTGGSVSTLTIQRTQQEDSAVYLCASSLATSGGPSNEQFFGPGTRLTVL.

This sequence joins TRBV27 and TRBJ2-7; TRBD1 aligns across 10 bases. This CDR3 has 15 residues. Trimming cost V 6 bases and J 1 base; bases outside gene matches: 6. From germline, CDR1 is MNHEY and CDR2 SMNVEV (reference sequence). CDR3 sequence (DNA): TGTGCCAGCAGCACAGGACAGGGGGAATCCTACGAGCAGTACTTC. Its translation is CASSTGQGESYEQYF.

This sequence joins TRBV15 and TRBJ1-1; no clear D. V lost 5 bases, J lost 2 bases, and 6 bases lay in between. The CDR3 is 12 amino acids. CDR1 LNHNV and CDR2 YYDKDF come from the germline V gene (reference sequence). In DNA form, the CDR3 reads TGTGCCACCAGCGCACATAACACTGAAGCTTTCTTT. This gives the protein CATSAHNTEAFF.

V is TRBV28 and J is TRBJ2-3; D is uncertain. The V gene's germline CDR1 is MDHEN and CDR2 SYDVKM. Deletions cut 5 bases from V and 0 bases from J, with 12 bases between. This CDR3 contains 15 residues. CDR3 residues: CASSNHGASTDTQYF. CDR3 bases: TGTGCCAGCAGTAACCATGGAGCTAGCACAGATACGCAGTATTTT.

V gene TRBV2 combines with J gene TRBJ2-7; D unclear. This CDR3 region has 13 residues. The V end lost 8 bases, the J end lost 2 bases, and 13 bases lay between the germline ends. Looked up from germline, CDR1 is SNHLY and CDR2 is FYNNEI. In DNA, the CDR3 is TGTGCCAGCCGGGTGACTGGCGCCTACGAGCAGTACTTC. It codes for CASRVTGAYEQYF.

In this sample, this clone turned up a few times. This chain uses TRBV7-9 with TRBJ1-1, with TRBD1 identical over 7 bases. The CDR3 has 12 residues. Germline CDR1 is SEHNR and CDR2 is FQNEAQ (reference sequence). The CDR3 coding sequence is TGTGCAGGGAGCGCAGGGGGGACTGAAGCTTTCTTT. Translation gives CAGSAGGTEAFF.

CDR3 loop: CASSGGLAGTDTQYF. CDR3 coding DNA: TGTGCCAGCAGTGGGGGACTAGCGGGCACAGATACGCAGTATTTT. The rearrangement joins TRBV2 to TRBJ2-3, with 11 bases aligning to TRBD2. Trimming at V came to 4 bases and at J to 1 base, leaving 1 base not matched to a gene. Germline-derived CDR1 and CDR2 are SNHLY and FYNNEI. This CDR3 contains 15 residues. The whole variable domain, remainder taken from reference TRBV2 and TRBJ2-3, is EPEVTQTPSHQVTQMGQEVILRCVPISNHLYFYWYRQILGQKVEFLVSFYNNEISEKSEIFDDQFSVERPDGSNFTLKIRSTKLEDSAMYFCASSGGLAGTDTQYFGPGTRLTVL.

This clone was seen more than once but under ten times. CDR3 sequence reads: CASRKDRVINEKLFF. The CDR3 nucleotides are TGTGCCAGCAGGAAGGACAGGGTCATTAATGAAAAACTGTTTTTT. The rearrangement uses TRBV2 and TRBJ1-4; TRBD1 matches 8 bases. J gave up 4 bases and V 6 bases, and 7 bases lay outside the gene matches. This CDR3 has 15 residues. Germline values: CDR1 SNHLY, CDR2 FYNNEI.

This clone appeared once. This chain joins TRBV21-1 and TRBJ2-2; whether TRBD2, the table's D call, matches the DNA was not checked. TRBV21-1 is marked as a pseudogene. The CDR3 has 20 amino acids. For the CDR3, the DNA is TGTGCCAGCAGCAAATGGTACACCGGGACTAGAGGTTTATTGTCCGGGGAGCTGTTTTTT. This translates into CASSKWYTGTRGLLSGELFF.

This clone has more than one count but fewer than ten. The CDR3 region is CASSYFGTDYEQYF. DNA for the CDR3: TGTGCCAGCAGTTACTTCGGGACAGACTACGAGCAGTACTTC. The V call is TRBV6-2 or TRBV6-3, the J call TRBJ2-7; 7 nucleotides align to TRBD1. Germline V gene sequence: CDR1 MNHEY, CDR2 SVGEGT. The junction had 3 bases not matched to a gene; V was cut back by 1 base and J by 3 bases. The CDR3 consists of 14 residues.

This clone was detected only a few times. The J gene is TRBJ1-2, the V gene TRBV3-1 (or the pseudogene TRBV3-2); 8 bases match TRBD1. V lost 6 bases, J lost 8 bases, and 8 bases stayed unmatched. The CDR3 has 13 residues. CDR1 is LGHDT, CDR2 YNNKEL, per germline (reference sequence). The DNA for the CDR3 is TGTGCCAGCAGACTCGGACAGGGTGTCGGCTACACCTTC. This gives the protein CASRLGQGVGYTF.

This sequence joins TRBV7-8 and TRBJ1-1; D remains ambiguous. Trimming removed 5 bases at V and 1 base at J, with 14 bases between. The length of the CDR3 is 15 residues. Germline V gives CDR1 SGHVS, CDR2 FQNEAQ. As DNA, the CDR3 is TGTGCCAGCAGCCCCCGTCACTTCGCGAACACTGAAGCTTTCTTT. Its protein is CASSPRHFANTEAFF.

The CDR3 nucleotides are TGTGCCAGCAGCTTACAGCGGGGGGGACAAGAGACCCAGTACTTC. Its translation is CASSLQRGGQETQYF. J is TRBJ2-5 and V is TRBV13, with 10 bases aligning to TRBD2. Germline V gene lookup returns CDR1 PRHDT and CDR2 FYEKMQ (reference sequence). V gave up 2 bases and J gave up 2 bases; unmatched junction bases: 2. This CDR3 has 15 residues.

The sample holds a few counts of this clone. V and J are TRBV7-8 and TRBJ2-7; a weak D match, TRBD2 (7 bases). The CDR3 sequence is 17 residues long. Germline CDR1 is SGHVS and CDR2 is FQNEAQ. The V end lost 2 bases, the J end lost 6 bases, and 23 bases lay between the germline ends. Here the CDR3 reads CASSLFPNQAGEGEQYF. The CDR3 nucleotides are TGTGCCAGCAGCTTATTCCCGAACCAAGCAGGGGAGGGCGAGCAGTACTTC.

The CDR3: CASSQRGFSGNTEAFF. DNA for the CDR3: TGTGCCAGCAGCCAAAGGGGCTTTAGTGGGAACACTGAAGCTTTCTTT. The chain combines TRBV27 with TRBJ1-1, with a weak D call TRBD1 (5 bases). Trimming removed 6 bases from V and 1 base from J, with 18 bases in between. Germline-derived CDR1 and CDR2 are MNHEY and SMNVEV (reference sequence). The length of the CDR3 is 16 residues.

The chain carries TRBV5-4 and TRBJ2-7; weak D call: TRBD2 (6 bases). The CDR3 has 15 residues. V lost 7 bases and J lost 6, with 23 bases in between. From germline, CDR1 is SGHNT and CDR2 YYREEE (reference sequence). The CDR3 DNA follows: TGTGCCAGCTCCACCATTCCGGGAGCTCTGCGCGAGCAGTACTTC. Amino acids: CASSTIPGALREQYF.